In this sample, the clone carrying this TCR beta chain turned up once. The antigen remains undetermined. The data were obtained in a study of identical twins. Study-level points and caveats: Conclusions relied on cross-sectional statistical analysis, not following the same donors. Excess twin sharing in beta out-of-frame sequences was weaker. Researchers reported excess low generation probability among twin-shared out-of-frame alpha sequences.

The CDR3 has 17 residues. CDR1 and CDR2 (germline): MNHNS, SASEGT. V was pared by 4 bases and J by 0 bases, with 9 bases of the junction left unmatched. Template switching (which added a universal primer site) was used, and cDNA carried unique molecular identifiers. TCRdb fed the 5' RACE reads into MiXCR, producing one record per CDR3 protein. This table holds 1.5 million to 2 million distinct CDR3 sequences, about 30% found once. Sequencing input: cord blood. The clonotype originates from a newborn girl in good health. The chain uses TRBV6-1 and TRBJ2-3, with 8 bases identical to TRBD2. CDR3 protein: CASSVIIAGSSTDTQYF. CDR3 coding DNA: TGTGCCAGCAGTGTAATAATAGCGGGGTCTAGCACAGATACGCAGTATTTT.